The 9 T cell receptor beta chains below were found in one sample sequenced in a study of blood T cell repertoires in COVID-19. Clones were sequenced by immunoSEQ multiplex PCR, and TCRdb holds only the in-frame ones, with some missing. Of around 140,000 clones detected, roughly 79% appear once; the ten largest clones hold more than 6.5%. Sequencing was performed on peripheral blood. The receptors were gathered from a human donor in a cohort sampled during active COVID-19.

The V gene is TRBV28, the J gene TRBJ2-7; TRBD2 agrees at 10 bases. The CDR3 contains 17 residues. Germline CDR1 reads MDHEN; CDR2 reads SYDVKM. V trimming: 5 bases; J trimming: 0 bases; junction bases outside the gene matches: 10. The CDR3 DNA is TGTGCCAGCAGTGGAAGACTAGCGGGCAAAAGCTCCTACGAGCAGTACTTC. Amino acid sequence: CASSGRLAGKSSYEQYF. The full variable domain, in which reference TRBV28 and TRBJ2-7 provide the parts outside the CDR3, is DVKVTQSSRYLVKRTGEKVFLECVQDMDHENMFWYRQDPGLGLRLIYFSYDVKMKEKGDIPEGYSVSREKKERFSLILESASTNQTSMYLCASSGRLAGKSSYEQYFGPGTRLTVT.

The chain links TRBV15 to TRBJ2-1; weak D call: TRBD2 (6 bases). This CDR3 is 16 amino acids long. Trimming removed 1 base from V and 2 bases from J, with 12 bases in between. Germline V lookup: CDR1 LNHNV, CDR2 YYDKDF (reference sequence). The CDR3 sequence is CATSRGGEVPYNEQFF. CDR3 nucleotides: TGTGCCACCAGCAGAGGCGGGGAGGTCCCCTACAATGAGCAGTTCTTC.

This chain links TRBV7-6 with TRBJ1-5; 11 nucleotides align to TRBD1. V lost 1 base to trimming and J lost 6 bases; unmatched junction nucleotides: 2. The CDR3 has 15 amino acids. Germline V gene sequence: CDR1 SGHVS, CDR2 FNYEAQ. The CDR3 DNA is TGTGCCAGCAGCTTAGGGACAGGGGGCCGTCAGCCCCAGCATTTT. Translating it yields CASSLGTGGRQPQHF.

The CDR3 sequence: CASSSATGWETQYF. CDR3 in DNA: TGTGCCAGCAGCTCGGCGACAGGGTGGGAGACCCAGTACTTC. The V gene is TRBV7-9, the J gene TRBJ2-5; 7 bases match TRBD1. The CDR3 has 14 residues. The junction had 7 bases not matched to a gene; V was cut back by 4 bases and J by 5 bases. Germline V gene lookup returns CDR1 SEHNR and CDR2 FQNEAQ (reference sequence).

The rearrangement links TRBV24-1 to TRBJ2-1; 7 positions agree with TRBD1. Unmatched junction bases numbered 3, after V lost 4 bases and J lost 4 bases. The CDR3 has 14 amino acids. From germline, CDR1 is KGHDR and CDR2 SFDVKD. The CDR3 DNA reads TGTGCCACCAGTGACGACAGGGAATACAATGAGCAGTTCTTC. Residues: CATSDDREYNEQFF.

The chain couples TRBV28 to TRBJ2-2; 8 nucleotides align to TRBD2. This CDR3 spans 16 amino acids. The germline gives CDR1 MDHEN, CDR2 SYDVKM. V was pared by 5 bases and J by 6 bases, with 11 bases of the junction left unmatched. CDR3 sequence: CASSETGTRRPGELFF. CDR3 nucleotides: TGTGCCAGCAGTGAAACCGGGACTAGACGTCCCGGGGAGCTGTTTTTT.

This chain joins TRBV28 and TRBJ2-1; 9 positions agree with TRBD1. The CDR3 runs to 15 residues. J lost 8 bases, V lost 5 bases, and 10 bases had no gene match. The V gene's germline CDR1 is MDHEN and CDR2 SYDVKM. CDR3 protein: CASSQTRQGGDEQFF. Here the CDR3 DNA reads TGTGCCAGCAGTCAAACCAGACAGGGGGGCGATGAGCAGTTCTTC. The whole variable domain, remainder taken from reference TRBV28 and TRBJ2-1, is DVKVTQSSRYLVKRTGEKVFLECVQDMDHENMFWYRQDPGLGLRLIYFSYDVKMKEKGDIPEGYSVSREKKERFSLILESASTNQTSMYLCASSQTRQGGDEQFFGPGTRLTVL.

V gene TRBV27 combines with J gene TRBJ2-1, with 8 positions matching TRBD2. The V and J ends lost 1 base and 0 bases, in that order; junction bases with no gene match: 2. The V gene's germline CDR1 is MNHEY and CDR2 SMNVEV (reference sequence). The length of the CDR3 is 16 residues. CDR3 loop: CASSLWSGSSYNEQFF. In DNA form, the CDR3 reads TGTGCCAGCAGTTTATGGAGCGGGAGCTCCTACAATGAGCAGTTCTTC.

This chain uses TRBV19 with TRBJ2-3; 13 bases line up with TRBD2. Trimming cost V 8 bases and J 2 bases; bases outside gene matches: 10. The CDR3 is 17 amino acids. From germline, CDR1 is LNHDA and CDR2 SQIVND (reference sequence). CDR3 loop: CASSLAGGPPYTDTQYF. As DNA, the CDR3 is TGTGCCAGTTCACTAGCGGGAGGGCCCCCATACACAGATACGCAGTATTTT.